This T cell receptor (beta chain) derives from a study of cytomegalovirus exposure and HLA in healthy donors. Use of 60 Vbeta and 13 Jbeta primers characterized the PCR. Libraries were prepared by immunoSEQ multiplex PCR; TCRdb keeps only in-frame clonotypes and omits some of them. The sample shows about 190,000 clones, about 69% of them seen only once. The CDR3 is made up of 15 amino acids. CDR1 is SGHTA and CDR2 is FQGNSA in the germline V gene. V trimming: 4 bases; J trimming: 5 bases; junction bases outside the gene matches: 7. Study-wide points: Common viral pathogens were later found to be apparently linked to several of the most significant clusters. Many donors shared some public TCRs, even though most TCR sequences were rare. Reportedly, HLA-A and HLA-B alleles of most subjects were accurately predicted from TCR beta. In a later analysis, HLA-C alleles had the fewest associated TCRs, DRB1 alleles the most.

This clone has just a few counts. Its antigen is not identified. Sequenced material: PBMCs. The rearrangement uses TRBV7-2 and TRBJ2-2; 7 bases align to TRBD1. The source of this sequence is a man younger than 40 in good health and CMV-seropositive. The CDR3 loop reads CASSSKTGLTGELFF. As DNA, the CDR3 is TGTGCCAGCAGCTCAAAGACAGGGTTGACCGGGGAGCTGTTTTTT.